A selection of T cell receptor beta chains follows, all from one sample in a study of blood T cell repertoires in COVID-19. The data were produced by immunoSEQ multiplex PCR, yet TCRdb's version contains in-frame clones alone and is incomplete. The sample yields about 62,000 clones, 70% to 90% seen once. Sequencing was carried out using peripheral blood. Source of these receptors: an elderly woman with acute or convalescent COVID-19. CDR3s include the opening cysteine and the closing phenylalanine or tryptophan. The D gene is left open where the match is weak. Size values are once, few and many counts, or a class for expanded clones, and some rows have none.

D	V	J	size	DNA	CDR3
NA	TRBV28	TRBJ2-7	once	TGTGCCAGCAGTTCGCCCGGAGGGGGCGCCTACGAGCAGTACTTC	CASSSPGGGAYEQYF
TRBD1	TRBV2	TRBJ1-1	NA	TGTGCCAGCGGACGACAGGGGGGTATCACTGAAGCTTTCTTT	CASGRQGGITEAFF
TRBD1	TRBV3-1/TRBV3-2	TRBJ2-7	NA	TGTGCCAGCAGCAAAAATCCGGGACAGCTCTCCTACGAGCAGTACTTC	CASSKNPGQLSYEQYF
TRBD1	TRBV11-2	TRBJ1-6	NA	TGTGCCAGCAGCTTAGCTGGACAGGGGAGGAATTCACCCCTCCACTTT	CASSLAGQGRNSPLHF
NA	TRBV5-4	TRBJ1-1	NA	TGTGCCAGCAGGGGCCGACAGGACCTAAACACTGAAGCTTTCTTT	CASRGRQDLNTEAFF
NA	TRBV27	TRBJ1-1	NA	TGTGCCAGCACCCAGACCAGGGTAAGGTACACTGAAGCTTTCTTT	CASTQTRVRYTEAFF
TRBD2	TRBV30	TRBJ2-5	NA	TGTGCCCTATCGGGGGGGAAGACCCAGTACTTC	CALSGGKTQYF
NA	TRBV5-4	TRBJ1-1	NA	TGTGCCAGCAGCTTAAACCCAGTGAACACTGAAGCTTTCTTT	CASSLNPVNTEAFF
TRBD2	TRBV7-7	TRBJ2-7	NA	TGTGCCAGCAGCTTAATGGCGGGAGGTACCTACGAGCAGTACTTC	CASSLMAGGTYEQYF
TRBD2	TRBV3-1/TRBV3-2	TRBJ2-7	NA	TGTGCCAGCAGCCTCTTACAGCGGGGGGGCCTTAACGAGCAGTACTTC	CASSLLQRGGLNEQYF
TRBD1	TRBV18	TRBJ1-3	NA	TGTGCCAGCTCACCACCGGGACAGATTTACTCTGGAAACACCATATATTTT	CASSPPGQIYSGNTIYF
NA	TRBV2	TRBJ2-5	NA	TGTGCCAGCAGTGACTGGGGAGGGACCCAGTACTTC	CASSDWGGTQYF
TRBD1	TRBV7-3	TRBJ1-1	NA	TGTGCCAGCAGGCAATACCGACAGGGAGGAACTAACACTGAAGCTTTCTTT	CASRQYRQGGTNTEAFF
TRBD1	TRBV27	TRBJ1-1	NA	TGTGCCAGCAGTTTATCGCCGAGGGGGCTGAACACTGAAGCTTTCTTT	CASSLSPRGLNTEAFF
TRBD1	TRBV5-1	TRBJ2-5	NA	TGCGCCAGCAGCTTAGACAGGGTACAAGAGACCCAGTACTTC	CASSLDRVQETQYF